These T cell receptor beta chains were read from a single sample in a study of vaccination and CD4 T cells after COVID-19. The antigens these receptors bind are not known. MiXCR, applied by TCRdb to the PCR reads, yields one record per CDR3 protein. Among some 21,000 distinct CDR3 sequences, roughly two fifths were seen once, and the ten largest hold 5%. Sequenced material: CD4+ T cells from blood, cultured in vitro, taken before SARS-CoV-2 vaccination. These receptors all come from a human donor who had recovered from COVID-19. The CDR3 runs from the conserved cysteine through the conserved F or W. A D gene is named only where the DNA matches it firmly. The size of a clone is reported for some rows only, either as once, few or many, or as a class for expanded clones.

j_gene,abundance,v_gene,d_gene,len,CDR3aa,CDR3nt
TRBJ1-2,.,TRBV30,TRBD1,14,CAWSVGTANYGYTF,TGTGCCTGGAGTGTAGGGACAGCTAACTATGGCTACACCTTC
TRBJ1-2,.,TRBV10-1,.,12,CASSQGTGNYTF,TGCGCCAGCAGTCAGGGTACAGGGAACTACACCTTC
TRBJ2-7,.,TRBV20-1,TRBD1,14,CSARDSDRGAEQYF,TGCAGTGCTAGAGATTCGGACAGGGGGGCCGAGCAGTACTTC
TRBJ1-1,.,TRBV5-1,.,14,CATSKDRLNTEAFF,TGCGCCACCAGCAAAGACAGACTGAACACTGAAGCTTTCTTT
TRBJ1-5,once,TRBV5-1,.,17,CASSLAQPENSNQPQHF,TGCGCCAGCAGCTTGGCCCAGCCCGAGAATAGCAATCAGCCCCAGCATTTT
TRBJ1-5,few,TRBV7-8,.,14,CASSARGGGQPQHF,TGTGCCAGCAGCGCGAGGGGTGGGGGGCAGCCCCAGCATTTT
TRBJ1-1,few,TRBV28,.,16,CASTEPMGSSNTEAFF,TGTGCCAGCACCGAACCCATGGGGTCTTCGAACACTGAAGCTTTCTTT
TRBJ2-1,.,TRBV6-2/TRBV6-3,TRBD1,12,CASSQTGDEQFF,TGTGCCAGCAGCCAGACAGGGGATGAGCAGTTCTTC
TRBJ1-2,.,TRBV27,TRBD1,14,CASGTGLMGSGYTF,TGTGCCAGCGGGACAGGTCTAATGGGGAGCGGCTACACCTTC
TRBJ1-3,.,TRBV6-5,.,14,CASSYSISGNTIYF,TGTGCCAGCAGTTACTCGATATCTGGAAACACCATATATTTT
TRBJ2-7,.,TRBV28,TRBD2,15,CASSKTSGGPPEQYF,TGTGCCAGCAGTAAAACTAGCGGGGGTCCTCCCGAGCAGTACTTC
TRBJ2-1,once,TRBV28,.,14,CASSLPSSYNEQFF,TGTGCCAGCAGTTTACCCAGCTCCTACAATGAGCAGTTCTTC
TRBJ2-6,.,TRBV6-2/TRBV6-3,TRBD2,16,CASSYQRGAGANVLTF,TGTGCCAGCAGTTACCAGCGGGGGGCTGGGGCCAACGTCCTGACTTTC
TRBJ2-7,.,TRBV7-6,TRBD2,14,CASSYSGLGYEQYF,TGTGCCAGCAGTTATTCGGGACTAGGCTACGAGCAGTACTTC
TRBJ2-3,.,TRBV6-1,TRBD2,16,CASRKGLAGLTDTQYF,TGTGCCAGCAGAAAAGGGCTAGCGGGACTAACAGATACGCAGTATTTT
TRBJ2-3,few,TRBV20-1,TRBD2,14,CSAMTSGTTDTQYF,TGCAGTGCTATGACTAGCGGGACAACAGATACGCAGTATTTT
TRBJ2-7,.,TRBV15,.,12,CATSVGTYEQYF,TGTGCCACCTCGGTAGGCACCTACGAGCAGTACTTC
TRBJ1-1,.,TRBV5-1,.,14,CASNGQGIGTEAFF,TGCGCCAGCAATGGTCAGGGGATTGGCACTGAAGCTTTCTTT
TRBJ1-5,few,TRBV20-1,TRBD1,16,CSALRNQGTVGGPQHF,TGCAGTGCTCTGCGAAACCAAGGGACAGTGGGAGGGCCCCAGCATTTT
TRBJ1-2,few,TRBV6-2/TRBV6-3,.,14,CASSNPYRVRGYTF,TGTGCCAGCAGTAACCCTTACAGGGTTAGGGGCTACACCTTC
TRBJ2-5,few,TRBV2,.,15,CASSGWATPQETQYF,TGTGCCAGCAGTGGGTGGGCAACGCCTCAAGAGACCCAGTACTTC
TRBJ1-2,.,TRBV12-3/TRBV12-4,TRBD1,15,CASSREDRAPYGYTF,TGTGCCAGCAGCCGAGAGGACAGGGCGCCCTATGGCTACACCTTC
TRBJ2-6,.,TRBV7-2,.,15,CASSIRVSGANVLTF,TGTGCCAGCAGCATCAGGGTCTCTGGGGCCAACGTCCTGACTTTC
TRBJ2-5,.,TRBV5-4,.,15,CASSLDQGLSETQYF,TGTGCCAGCAGCTTGGATCAGGGGCTAAGTGAGACCCAGTACTTC
TRBJ2-3,few,TRBV24-1,.,15,CATSDGQVSTDTQYF,TGTGCCACCAGTGATGGGCAGGTCAGCACAGATACGCAGTATTTT
TRBJ2-1,.,TRBV7-3,TRBD2,17,CASSLGIARREGREQFF,TGTGCCAGCAGCTTAGGTATTGCTCGCCGGGAGGGCCGTGAGCAGTTCTTC
TRBJ1-1,.,TRBV6-5,.,14,CASSYRISATEAFF,TGTGCCAGCAGTTATAGGATCTCAGCCACTGAAGCTTTCTTT
TRBJ1-2,few,TRBV6-2/TRBV6-3,.,14,CASSLMRVSYGYTF,TGTGCCAGCAGTCTAATGCGGGTCAGCTATGGCTACACCTTC